Sequencing of this TCR beta chain was carried out in a study of OX40 agonist ivuxolimab in advanced cancers. At the level of the study: Ivuxolimab is a fully human IgG2 antibody that activates OX40 (CD134). Two cutaneous melanoma patients and one hepatocellular carcinoma patient, three in all, had partial responses. Points from the study as a whole: Some of the lowest clonal expansion was seen in partial responders at 0.1-3.0 mg/kg.

Assay used: immunoSEQ multiplex PCR; TCRdb lists only in-frame clones, some missing. The sample records approximately 80,000 clones, 89% being singletons. Remarks on this clone: Its specificity is unknown.

The V gene's germline CDR1 is SGHTA and CDR2 FQGNSA. This CDR3 spans 15 amino acids. The V end lost 5 bases, the J end lost 6 bases, and 18 bases lay between the germline ends. Sequencing used CD4+ or CD8+ T cells sorted from blood, obtained in a trial of the OX40 agonist ivuxolimab. The sequence was obtained from an adult with an advanced solid tumor such as melanoma, head and neck, liver or kidney cancer. The chain links TRBV7-2 to TRBJ2-3, with a possible D match to TRBD2 (6 bases). This chain's CDR3 is CASSRPGLGRDTQYF. Written as DNA, the CDR3 is TGTGCCAGCAGCCGACCGGGACTCGGGCGGGATACGCAGTATTTT.